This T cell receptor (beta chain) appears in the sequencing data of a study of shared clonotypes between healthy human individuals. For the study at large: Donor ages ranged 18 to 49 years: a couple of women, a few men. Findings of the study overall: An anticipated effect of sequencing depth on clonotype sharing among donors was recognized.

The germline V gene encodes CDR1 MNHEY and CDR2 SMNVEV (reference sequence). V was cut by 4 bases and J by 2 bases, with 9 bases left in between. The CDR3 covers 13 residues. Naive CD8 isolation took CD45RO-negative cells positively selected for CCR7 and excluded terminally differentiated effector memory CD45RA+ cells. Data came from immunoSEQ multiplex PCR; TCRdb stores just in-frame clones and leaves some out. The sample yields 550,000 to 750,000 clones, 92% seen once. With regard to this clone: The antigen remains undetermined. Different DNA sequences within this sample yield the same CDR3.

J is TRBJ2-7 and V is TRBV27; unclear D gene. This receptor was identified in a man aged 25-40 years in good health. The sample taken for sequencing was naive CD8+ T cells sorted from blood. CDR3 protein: CASSYGYTYEQYF. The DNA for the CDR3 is TGTGCCAGCAGTTATGGCTATACCTACGAGCAGTACTTC.